What follows is one T cell receptor (beta chain) and its context. This clonotype was observed many times. Its recognized antigen is unknown. No qualities accompany the bases; no much larger clone lies one base away. The sample was run on an Illumina MiSeq. The public reads were reprocessed in TCRdb via fastp at Q25 and MiXCR, keeping in-frame beta chains. For every CDR3 protein sequence, its rows merge into one entry that carries the most common genes and DNA. The sample has around 4,300 distinct CDR3 sequences on record, 8% to 11% of them singletons. The ten largest account for about 13% of the sample. This sample is part of a study. Measured from the cysteine to the phenylalanine, the CDR3 is 14 residues long. The sequence is cut down to CDR3 DNA, 42 bases in frame from base 1. V is reduced by 5 bases and J by 2 bases, leaving a spacing of 12 bases between them. CDR1 and CDR2, per the germline V gene, are SGHTA and FQGNSA.

This receptor was identified in a human donor with rheumatoid arthritis. The V and J segments used are TRBV7-2 and TRBJ1-2; too little of a D gene remains to name it. The sequenced sample was CD4+ T cells from synovial fluid. The DNA is TGTGCCAGCAGCGTCCGGGAGAAGAACTATGGCTACACCTTC. This yields the protein CASSVREKNYGYTF.